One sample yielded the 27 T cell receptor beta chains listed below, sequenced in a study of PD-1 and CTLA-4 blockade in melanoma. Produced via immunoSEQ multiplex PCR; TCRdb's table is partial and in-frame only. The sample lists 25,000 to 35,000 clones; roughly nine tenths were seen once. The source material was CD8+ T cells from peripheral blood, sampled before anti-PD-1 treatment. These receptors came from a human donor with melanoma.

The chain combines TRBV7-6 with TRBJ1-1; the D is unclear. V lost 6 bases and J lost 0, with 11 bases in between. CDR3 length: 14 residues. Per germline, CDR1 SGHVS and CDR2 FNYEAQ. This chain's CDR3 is CASSQGRVNTEAFF. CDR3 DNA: TGTGCCAGCAGTCAAGGGCGTGTGAACACTGAAGCTTTCTTT.

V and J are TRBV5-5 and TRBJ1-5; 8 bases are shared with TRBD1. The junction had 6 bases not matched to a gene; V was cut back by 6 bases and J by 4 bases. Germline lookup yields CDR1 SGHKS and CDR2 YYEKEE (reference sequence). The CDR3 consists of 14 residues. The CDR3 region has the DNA TGTGCCAGCACCCCCGGACAGGGTAATCAGCCCCAGCATTTT. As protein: CASTPGQGNQPQHF.

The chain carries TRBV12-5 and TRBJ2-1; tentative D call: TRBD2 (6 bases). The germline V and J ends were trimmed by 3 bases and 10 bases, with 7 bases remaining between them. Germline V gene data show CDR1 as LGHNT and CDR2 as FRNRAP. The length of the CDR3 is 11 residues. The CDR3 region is CASGFTSEQFF. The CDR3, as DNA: TGTGCTAGTGGTTTCACTAGCGAGCAGTTCTTC.

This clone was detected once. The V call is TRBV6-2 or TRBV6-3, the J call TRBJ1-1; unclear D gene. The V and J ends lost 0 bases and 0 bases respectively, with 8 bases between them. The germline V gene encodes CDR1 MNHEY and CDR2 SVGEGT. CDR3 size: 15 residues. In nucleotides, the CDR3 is TGTGCCAGCAGTTACTCGGAGGTGATGAACACTGAAGCTTTCTTT. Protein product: CASSYSEVMNTEAFF.

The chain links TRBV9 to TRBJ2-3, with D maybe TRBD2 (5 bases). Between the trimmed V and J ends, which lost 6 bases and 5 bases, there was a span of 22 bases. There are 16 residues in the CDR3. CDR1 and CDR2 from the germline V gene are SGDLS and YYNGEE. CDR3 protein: CASNRGLLGSIDTQYF. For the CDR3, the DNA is TGTGCCAGCAACAGAGGACTTTTGGGGAGTATAGATACGCAGTATTTT.

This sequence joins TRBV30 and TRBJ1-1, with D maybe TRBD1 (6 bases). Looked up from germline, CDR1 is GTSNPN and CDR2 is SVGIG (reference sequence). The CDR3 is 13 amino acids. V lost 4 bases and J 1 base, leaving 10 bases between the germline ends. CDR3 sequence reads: CAWTGTPNTEAFF. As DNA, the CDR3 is TGTGCCTGGACTGGGACACCGAACACTGAAGCTTTCTTT. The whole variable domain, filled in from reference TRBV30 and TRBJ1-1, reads SQTIHQWPATLVQPVGSPLSLECTVEGTSNPNLYWYRQAAGRGLQLLFYSVGIGQISSEVPQNLSASRPQDRQFILSSKKLLLSDSGFYLCAWTGTPNTEAFFGQGTRLTVV.

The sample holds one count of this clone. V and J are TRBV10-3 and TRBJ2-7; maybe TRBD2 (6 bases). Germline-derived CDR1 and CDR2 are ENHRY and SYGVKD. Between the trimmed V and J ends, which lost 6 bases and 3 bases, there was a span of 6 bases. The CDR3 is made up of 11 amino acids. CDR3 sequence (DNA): TGTGCCATCAGCGGGGGCTACGAGCAGTACTTC. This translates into CAISGGYEQYF.

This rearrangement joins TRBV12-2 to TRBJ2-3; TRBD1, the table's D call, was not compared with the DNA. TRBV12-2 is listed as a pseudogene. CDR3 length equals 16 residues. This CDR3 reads CASRLSHRERTDTQYF. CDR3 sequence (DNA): TGTGCAAGTCGCTTAAGTCACAGGGAGAGGACAGATACGCAGTATTTT.

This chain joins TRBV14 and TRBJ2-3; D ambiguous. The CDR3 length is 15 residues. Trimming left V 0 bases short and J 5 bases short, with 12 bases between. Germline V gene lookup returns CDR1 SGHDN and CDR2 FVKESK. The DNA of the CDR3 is TGTGCCAGCAGCCAAGATTGGCAGGCGCTAGATACGCAGTATTTT. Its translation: CASSQDWQALDTQYF. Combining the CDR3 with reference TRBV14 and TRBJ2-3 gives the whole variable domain EAGVTQFPSHSVIEKGQTVTLRCDPISGHDNLYWYRRVMGKEIKFLLHFVKESKQDESGMPNNRFLAERTGGTYSTLKVQPAELEDSGVYFCASSQDWQALDTQYFGPGTRLTVL.

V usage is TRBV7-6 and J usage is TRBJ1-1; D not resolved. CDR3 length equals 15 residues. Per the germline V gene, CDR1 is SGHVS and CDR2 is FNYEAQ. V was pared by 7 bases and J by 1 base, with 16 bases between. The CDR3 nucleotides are TGTGCCAGCACCACGGAGGGCGGAGAGAACACTGAAGCTTTCTTT. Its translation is CASTTEGGENTEAFF.

CDR3 in amino acids: CASSSRRDFYSNQPQHF. CDR3 DNA: TGTGCCAGCAGTTCCCGCCGGGACTTTTATAGCAATCAGCCCCAGCATTTT. The chain recombines TRBV27 with TRBJ1-5; maybe TRBD1 (5 bases). Trimming pared 4 bases from V and 0 bases from J, leaving 16 bases between. This CDR3 comprises 17 residues. Germline CDR1 is MNHEY and CDR2 is SMNVEV (reference sequence).

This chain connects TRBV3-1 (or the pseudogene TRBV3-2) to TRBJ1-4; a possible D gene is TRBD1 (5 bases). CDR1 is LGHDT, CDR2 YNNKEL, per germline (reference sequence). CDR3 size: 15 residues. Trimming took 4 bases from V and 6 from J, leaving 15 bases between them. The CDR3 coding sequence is TGTGCCAGCAGCCCTGTGGGGCGTTTGGATGAAAAACTGTTTTTT. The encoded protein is CASSPVGRLDEKLFF.

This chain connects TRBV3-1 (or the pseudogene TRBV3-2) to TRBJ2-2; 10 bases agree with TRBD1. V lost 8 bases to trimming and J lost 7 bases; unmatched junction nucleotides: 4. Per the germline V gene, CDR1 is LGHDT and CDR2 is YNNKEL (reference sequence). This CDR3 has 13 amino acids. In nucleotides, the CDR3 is TGTGCCAGCTGGGGACAGGGGATCGGGGAGCTGTTTTTT. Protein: CASWGQGIGELFF.

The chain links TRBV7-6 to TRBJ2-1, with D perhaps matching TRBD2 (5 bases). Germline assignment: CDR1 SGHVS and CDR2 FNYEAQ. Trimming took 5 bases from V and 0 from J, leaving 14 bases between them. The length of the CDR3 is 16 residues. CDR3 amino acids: CASSPAQRSSYNEQFF. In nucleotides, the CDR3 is TGTGCCAGCAGCCCCGCCCAGCGGAGCTCCTACAATGAGCAGTTCTTC.

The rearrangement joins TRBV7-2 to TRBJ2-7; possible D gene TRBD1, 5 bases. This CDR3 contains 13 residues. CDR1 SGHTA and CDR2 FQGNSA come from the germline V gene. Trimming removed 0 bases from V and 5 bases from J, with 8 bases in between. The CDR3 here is CASSLARGNEQYF. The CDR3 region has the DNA TGTGCCAGCAGCTTAGCTAGGGGCAACGAGCAGTACTTC.

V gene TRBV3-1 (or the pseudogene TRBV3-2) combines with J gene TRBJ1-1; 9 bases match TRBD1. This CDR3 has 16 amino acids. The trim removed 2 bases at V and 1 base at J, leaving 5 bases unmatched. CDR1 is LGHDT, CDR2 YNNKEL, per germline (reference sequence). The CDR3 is CASSQSETGGNTEAFF. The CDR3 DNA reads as TGTGCCAGCAGCCAATCCGAGACAGGGGGGAACACTGAAGCTTTCTTT.

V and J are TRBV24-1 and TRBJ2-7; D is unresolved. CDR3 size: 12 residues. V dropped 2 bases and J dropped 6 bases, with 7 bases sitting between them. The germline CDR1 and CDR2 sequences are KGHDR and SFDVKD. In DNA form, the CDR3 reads TGTGCCACCAGTGATTCCGGGCGCGAGCAGTACTTC. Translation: CATSDSGREQYF.

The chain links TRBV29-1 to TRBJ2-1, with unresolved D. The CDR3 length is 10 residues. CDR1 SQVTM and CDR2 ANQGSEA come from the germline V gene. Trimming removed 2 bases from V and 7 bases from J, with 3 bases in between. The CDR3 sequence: CSVELNEQFF. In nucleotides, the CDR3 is TGCAGCGTTGAATTGAATGAGCAGTTCTTC.

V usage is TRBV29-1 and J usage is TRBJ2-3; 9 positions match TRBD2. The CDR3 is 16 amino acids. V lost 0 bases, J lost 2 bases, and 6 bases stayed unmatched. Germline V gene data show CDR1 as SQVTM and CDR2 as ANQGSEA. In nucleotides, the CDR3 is TGCAGCGTTGAAGAAGGTCTAGCGGGATCCACAGATACGCAGTATTTT. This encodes CSVEEGLAGSTDTQYF.

The DNA for the CDR3 is TGTGCCATCAGTGAAGGAGCCTCCTCTGGAAACACCATATATTTT. Translated, it gives CAISEGASSGNTIYF. The chain combines TRBV10-3 with TRBJ1-3; D is unclear. This CDR3 comprises 15 residues. Germline values: CDR1 ENHRY, CDR2 SYGVKD. Trimming removed 3 bases at V and 0 bases at J, with 9 bases between.

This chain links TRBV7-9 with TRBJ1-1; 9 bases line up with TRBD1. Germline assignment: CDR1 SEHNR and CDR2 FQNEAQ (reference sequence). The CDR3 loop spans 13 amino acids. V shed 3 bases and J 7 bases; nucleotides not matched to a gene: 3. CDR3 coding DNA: TGTGCCAGCAGCTTCGGACAGGGGAATGAAGCTTTCTTT. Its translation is CASSFGQGNEAFF.

The CDR3 DNA reads as TGTGCCAGCAGCCTCCCGGGAGCTTCCTACAATGAGCAGTTCTTC. Protein: CASSLPGASYNEQFF. The V gene is TRBV7-9, the J gene TRBJ2-1; possibly TRBD2 for D (6 bases). Germline-derived CDR1 and CDR2 are SEHNR and FQNEAQ (reference sequence). Deletions cut 5 bases from V and 1 base from J, with 12 bases between. The CDR3 totals 15 residues. The full variable domain, its missing parts supplied by reference TRBV7-9 and TRBJ2-1, is DTGVSQNPRHKITKRGQNVTFRCDPISEHNRLYWYRQTLGQGPEFLTYFQNEAQLEKSRLLSDRFSAERPKGSFSTLEIQRTEQGDSAMYLCASSLPGASYNEQFFGPGTRLTVL.

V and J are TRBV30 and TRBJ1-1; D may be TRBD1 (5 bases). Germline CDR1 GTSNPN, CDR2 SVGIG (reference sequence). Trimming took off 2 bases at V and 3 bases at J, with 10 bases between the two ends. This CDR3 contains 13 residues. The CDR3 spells CAWSTGGDTEAFF. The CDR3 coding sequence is TGTGCCTGGAGTACAGGCGGGGACACTGAAGCTTTCTTT.

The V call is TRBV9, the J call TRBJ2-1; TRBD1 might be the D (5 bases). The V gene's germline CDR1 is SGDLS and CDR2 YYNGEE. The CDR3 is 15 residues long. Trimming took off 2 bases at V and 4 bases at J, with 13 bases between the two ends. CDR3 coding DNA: TGTGCCAGCAGCGTGGATGGGGCCACTTACAATGAGCAGTTCTTC. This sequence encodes CASSVDGATYNEQFF.

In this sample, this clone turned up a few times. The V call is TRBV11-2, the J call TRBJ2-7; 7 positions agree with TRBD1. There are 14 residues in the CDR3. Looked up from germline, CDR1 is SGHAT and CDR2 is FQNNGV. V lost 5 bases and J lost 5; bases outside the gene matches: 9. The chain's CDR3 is CASSPPSGGDEQYF. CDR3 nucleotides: TGTGCCAGCAGCCCGCCCTCAGGGGGTGACGAGCAGTACTTC.

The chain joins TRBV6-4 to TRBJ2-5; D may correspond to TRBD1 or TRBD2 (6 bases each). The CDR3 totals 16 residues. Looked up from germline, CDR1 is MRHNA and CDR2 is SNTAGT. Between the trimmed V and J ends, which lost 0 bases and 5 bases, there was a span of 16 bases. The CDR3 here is CASSDSKDGGRETQYF. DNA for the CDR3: TGTGCCAGCAGTGACTCGAAAGACGGGGGCCGGGAGACCCAGTACTTC.

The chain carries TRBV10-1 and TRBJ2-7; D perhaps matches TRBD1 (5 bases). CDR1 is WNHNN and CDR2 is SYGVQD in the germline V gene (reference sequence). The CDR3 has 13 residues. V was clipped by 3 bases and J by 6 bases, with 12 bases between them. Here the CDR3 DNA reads TGCGCCAGCAGTGAAGCCCCCCAGGGCGAGCAGTACTTC. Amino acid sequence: CASSEAPQGEQYF.